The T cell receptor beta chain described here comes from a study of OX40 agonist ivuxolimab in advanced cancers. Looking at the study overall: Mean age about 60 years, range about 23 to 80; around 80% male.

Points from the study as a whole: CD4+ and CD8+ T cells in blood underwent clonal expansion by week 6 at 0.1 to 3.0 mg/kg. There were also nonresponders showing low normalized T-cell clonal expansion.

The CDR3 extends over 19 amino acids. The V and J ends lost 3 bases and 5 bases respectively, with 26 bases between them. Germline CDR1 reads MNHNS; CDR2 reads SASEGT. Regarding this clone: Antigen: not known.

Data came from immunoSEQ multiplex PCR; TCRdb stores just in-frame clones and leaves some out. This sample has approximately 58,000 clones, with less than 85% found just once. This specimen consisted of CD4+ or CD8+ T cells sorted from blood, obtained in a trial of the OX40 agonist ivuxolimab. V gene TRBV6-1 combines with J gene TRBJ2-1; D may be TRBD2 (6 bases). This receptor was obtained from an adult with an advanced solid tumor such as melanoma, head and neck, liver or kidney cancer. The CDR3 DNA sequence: TGTGCCAGCAGTGAGGCTTTCGGGGGTATGCTTCCACAGAACAATGAGCAGTTCTTC. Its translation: CASSEAFGGMLPQNNEQFF.